What follows is one TCR beta chain and its context. Its antigen remains unidentified. Within one base of it there is no much larger clone, and no base qualities were kept. A distance of 12 bases separates the germline ends of V and J, which lose 6 bases and 0 bases respectively. Based on the germline V gene, the CDR1 and CDR2 sequences are MNHEY and SVGAGI. Spanning cysteine to phenylalanine, the CDR3 consists of 15 amino acids. Only the CDR3 region is kept as DNA, spanning 45 bases read in frame from base 1. These data belong to a study of control samples from healthy donors and cancer patients (dated by TCRdb to 2020 to 2021). Library preparation was by the immunoSEQ multiplex PCR assay. As stored in TCRdb, this immuneACCESS dataset retains in-frame rearrangements with V and J assigned. A fraction of the clones does not appear; measured against another copy, unresolved V genes explain less than half of the discrepancy, and the remainder lacks a known reason. The sample table lists under 450,000 clones, more than 80% of them with a count of one. The top ten clonotypes cover roughly 6.4% of the sample.

The clonotype was recovered from a man aged 40-50 years with head and neck cancer. Here the chain combines TRBV6-5 and TRBJ1-5; a confident D gene designation cannot be given. Sample: PBMCs. CDR3 region: CASSVRRFSNQPQHF. Here is the DNA: TGTGCCAGCAGCGTTCGGAGGTTTAGCAATCAGCCCCAGCATTTT.